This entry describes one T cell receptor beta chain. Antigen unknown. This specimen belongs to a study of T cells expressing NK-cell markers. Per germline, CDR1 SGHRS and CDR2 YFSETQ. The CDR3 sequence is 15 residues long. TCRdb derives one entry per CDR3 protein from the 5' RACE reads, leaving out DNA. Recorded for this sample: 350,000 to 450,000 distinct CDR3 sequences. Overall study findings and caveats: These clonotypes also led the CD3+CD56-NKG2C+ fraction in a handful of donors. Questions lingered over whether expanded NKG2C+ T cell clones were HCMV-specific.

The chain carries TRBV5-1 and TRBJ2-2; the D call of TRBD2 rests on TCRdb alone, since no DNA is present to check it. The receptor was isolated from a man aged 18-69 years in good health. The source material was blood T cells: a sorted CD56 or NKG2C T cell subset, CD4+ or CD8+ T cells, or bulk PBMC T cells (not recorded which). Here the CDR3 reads CASSRLAGDTGELFF.